Here is one T cell receptor beta chain with its context. This clonotype was picked up many times. The clone's antigen remains unknown. No much larger clone exists at a distance of one base, and base qualities are not known. Library prep was done by RT-PCR. The data were produced on an Illumina HiSeq 2500. Clones were called with MiXCR by TCRdb after fastp trimmed the public reads at Q25, and only in-frame beta chains were retained. Here each entry gathers all rows of one CDR3 protein and keeps the most common genes and DNA. The sample includes 650,000 to 800,000 distinct CDR3 sequences, with roughly 18% observed a single time. The ten top clones hold 9.5% to 13% of the sample. V loses 6 bases of germline sequence and J loses 0 bases, and the interval between the two ends is 15 bases. Measured from the cysteine to the phenylalanine, the CDR3 is 14 residues long. Kept here is only the CDR3 DNA, which spans 42 bases and is read in frame from base 1. Reading the germline V gene (reference sequence) gives CDR1 DFQATT and CDR2 SNEGSKA.

The entry originates in a study of response to subunit inactivated influenza vaccine listed by TCRdb under 2018. Some background on the complete study: Deep quantitative profiling of the T cell receptor repertoire was used in the study to follow responses to a trivalent subunit inactivated influenza vaccine. Overall results and qualifications from the work: The authors suggested that each seasonal influenza vaccination may recruit only a limited number of new T cells.

Here the sequenced sample was PBMCs from blood, taken less than 6 days after vaccination. The rearrangement joined TRBV20-1 to TRBJ2-7; the D element could tentatively be TRBD1 or TRBD2, as 5 bases agree for each. The receptor was derived from a man in his fifties or sixties who received an inactivated influenza vaccine. Donor details come from another sample of the same person, matched by shared clones. At the DNA level, the sequence is TGCAGTGCCCCCGGGACCCAAAGCTCCTACGAGCAGTACTTC. This encodes CSAPGTQSSYEQYF.